This T cell receptor beta chain originates from a study of CD8+CD57+ T cells in acquired aplastic anemia. Study-wide background: On average, sorted CD4+ and CD8+ cells gave about 3.1 ug of DNA. Study-level points and caveats: With respect to CD8+ Simpson's diversity, patients and controls did not differ significantly. Patients and controls shared 25 to 35 CD8+ CDR3 sequences, which appeared highly expressed in patients and within their immunodominant clones.

Comment on this clonotype: What it recognizes is unknown.

Patients included in sequencing had previously demonstrated CD8+CD57+ cell expansion by flow cytometry. None of the patients had been given any therapy when their blood was sampled. The V gene end was trimmed by 2 bases and the J gene end by 3 bases; junction bases not matched to a gene: 12. The CDR3 is 16 residues long. Per germline, CDR1 DFQATT and CDR2 SNEGSKA (reference sequence). Genomic DNA, the template, was used for profiling of the TCR beta VDJ and CDR3. TCRdb independently ran MiXCR on the reads; one entry per CDR3 protein. This repertoire shows some 160,000 distinct CDR3 sequences, 45% to 55% found once; its top ten account for approximately 2.9%.

The chain has TRBV20-1 and TRBJ2-7; 8 bases fit TRBD2. The sample was sorted CD4+, CD8+, or CD8+CD57+ T cells (not recorded which) from PBMCs. The TCR sequence derives from a human donor with aplastic anemia. The CDR3 here is CSARNPTGTRVYEQYF. The CDR3, as DNA: TGCAGTGCTAGAAACCCTACCGGGACTAGGGTCTACGAGCAGTACTTC.